These 17 T cell receptor beta chains came from one sample sequenced in a study of cytomegalovirus exposure and HLA in healthy donors. The primer mix had 60 Vbeta and 13 Jbeta primers. Clones were sequenced by immunoSEQ multiplex PCR, and TCRdb holds only the in-frame ones, with some missing. Of 120,000 to 150,000 clones listed, roughly 66% are singletons. Sequencing was performed on PBMCs. The receptors were gathered from a woman aged 55-70 years in good health and CMV-seronegative.

The chain uses TRBV9 and TRBJ2-3; 7 nucleotides align to TRBD2. Germline CDR1 reads SGDLS; CDR2 reads YYNGEE. The CDR3 contains 15 residues. V trimming: 0 bases; J trimming: 6 bases; junction bases outside the gene matches: 7. The CDR3 region has the DNA TGTGCCAGCAGCGTAGTGGCGGGAGCGGGGGATACGCAGTATTTT. It is translated as CASSVVAGAGDTQYF.

The gene calls are TRBV6-6 and TRBJ1-2; possibly TRBD1 for D (6 bases). From germline, CDR1 is MNHNY and CDR2 SVGAGI (reference sequence). The CDR3 runs to 15 residues. The V end was cut by 0 bases, the J end by 2 bases, with 10 bases between. The CDR3 loop is CASSYSAGVNYGYTF. Here the CDR3 DNA reads TGTGCCAGCAGTTACTCGGCAGGGGTAAACTATGGCTACACCTTC.

This clone came up a few times. The rearrangement joins TRBV11-1 to TRBJ1-1, with D unclear. Trimming cost V 1 base and J 6 bases, with 9 bases left between them. The V gene's germline CDR1 is SGHAT and CDR2 FQDESV (reference sequence). The CDR3 has 13 amino acids. CDR3: CASSLDRRAEAFF. CDR3 sequence (DNA): TGTGCCAGCAGCTTAGATCGGAGAGCTGAAGCTTTCTTT.

This clone was recorded a few times. The V and J genes are TRBV28 and TRBJ2-6; 10 nucleotides line up with TRBD1. This CDR3 is 17 amino acids long. J was trimmed by 7 bases and V by 8 bases; bases with no gene match: 14. CDR1 and CDR2 (germline): MDHEN, SYDVKM. The CDR3 sequence is CASRGQGRLRDANVLTF. DNA for the CDR3: TGTGCCAGCCGGGGACAGGGGCGGTTGAGAGACGCCAACGTCCTGACTTTC.

The V call is TRBV7-2, the J call TRBJ2-1, with 10 bases identical to TRBD1. J was trimmed by 7 bases and V by 5 bases; bases with no gene match: 8. Germline values: CDR1 SGHTA, CDR2 FQGNSA. The CDR3 extends over 15 amino acids. CDR3 sequence reads: CASSPPGQGQNEQFF. The DNA for the CDR3 is TGTGCCAGCAGCCCACCGGGACAGGGGCAAAATGAGCAGTTCTTC.

CDR3 residues: CASRAGQGNQPQHF. CDR3 bases: TGTGCCAGCAGGGCGGGACAGGGCAATCAGCCCCAGCATTTT. V usage is TRBV2 and J usage is TRBJ1-5; 8 nucleotides agree with TRBD1. CDR1 is SNHLY, CDR2 FYNNEI, per germline. Germline trimming cut 6 bases from V and 2 bases from J; bases unmatched to any gene: 3. CDR3 length: 14 residues.

The rearrangement links TRBV5-6 to TRBJ1-2; TRBD1 matches at 7 bases. CDR3 length: 16 amino acids. Germline V gives CDR1 SGHDT, CDR2 YYEEEE. V lost 4 bases and J lost 2; bases outside the gene matches: 11. This CDR3 is CASSVGTAPQNYGYTF. The CDR3 bases are TGTGCCAGCAGCGTAGGGACAGCCCCACAAAACTATGGCTACACCTTC.

The rearrangement uses TRBV5-8 and TRBJ2-2; a weak D match, TRBD2 (6 bases). The CDR3 has 18 amino acids. Trimming took off 1 base at V and 3 bases at J, with 19 bases between the two ends. In germline, CDR1 is SGHTS, CDR2 YDEGEE. CDR3 protein: CASSLITQEGRDTGELFF. CDR3 sequence (DNA): TGTGCCAGCAGCTTGATTACACAGGAGGGTCGAGACACCGGGGAGCTGTTTTTT.

CDR3 nucleotide sequence: TGTGCCAGCAGGGTACAGGGGGCCTATGGCTACACCTTC. This sequence encodes CASRVQGAYGYTF. J is TRBJ1-2 and V is TRBV7-9; TRBD1 matches at 9 bases. The V segment lost 6 bases and the J segment 4 bases; nucleotides outside the gene matches: 3. Germline-derived CDR1 and CDR2 are SEHNR and FQNEAQ (reference sequence). This CDR3 has 13 residues.

The chain has TRBV7-6 and TRBJ2-1, with 11 positions matching TRBD2. After removal of 1 base from V and 9 bases from J, the junction contained 8 bases not matched to a gene. The CDR3 runs 16 residues. Germline V gene data show CDR1 as SGHVS and CDR2 as FNYEAQ. CDR3 region: CASSLGLAGRVGEQFF. In DNA form, the CDR3 reads TGTGCCAGCAGCTTAGGACTAGCGGGAAGGGTCGGTGAGCAGTTCTTC.

The gene calls are TRBV6-1 and TRBJ1-1, with D possibly matching TRBD1 (6 bases). CDR3 length: 14 amino acids. The germline V gene has CDR1 MNHNS and CDR2 SASEGT. Trimming removed 4 bases from V and 3 bases from J, with 12 bases in between. The CDR3 nucleotides read TGTGCCAGCAGTGCATGGGGGCAGGACACTGAAGCTTTCTTT. Its protein product is CASSAWGQDTEAFF.

The chain joins TRBV9 to TRBJ2-4; 13 bases align to TRBD2. Germline V CDR1 and CDR2: SGDLS, YYNGEE. V gave up 3 bases and J gave up 7 bases; unmatched junction bases: 10. The CDR3 consists of 17 residues. The CDR3 DNA reads TGTGCCAGCAGCGCATATGGACTAGCGGGAGTCCCCAACATTCAGTACTTC. Translated: CASSAYGLAGVPNIQYF.

The CDR3 region is CASSVAVAGTEAFF. CDR3 bases: TGTGCCAGCAGCGTAGCTGTCGCCGGCACTGAAGCTTTCTTT. This chain links TRBV9 with TRBJ1-1; D gene uncertain. Trimming took off 0 bases at V and 4 bases at J, with 10 bases between the two ends. Germline CDR1 is SGDLS and CDR2 is YYNGEE. CDR3 length: 14 residues.

This chain links TRBV18 with TRBJ2-3, with 11 bases lining up with TRBD2. The V gene end was trimmed by 1 base and the J gene end by 0 bases; junction bases not matched to a gene: 6. Germline CDR1 and CDR2: KGHSH and LQKENI. This CDR3 region has 18 residues. The CDR3 spells CASSPLAGGPRSTDTQYF. The CDR3 nucleotides read TGTGCCAGCTCACCACTAGCGGGAGGGCCGAGGAGCACAGATACGCAGTATTTT. Together with reference TRBV18 and TRBJ2-3, the CDR3 gives the full variable domain: NAGVMQNPRHLVRRRGQEARLRCSPMKGHSHVYWYRQLPEEGLKFMVYLQKENIIDESGMPKERFSAEFPKEGPSILRIQQVVRGDSAAYFCASSPLAGGPRSTDTQYFGPGTRLTVL.

The chain is built from TRBV29-1 and TRBJ2-5; TRBD1 agrees at 10 bases. The J call is in doubt because the DNA end fits TRBJ2-7 better. The CDR3 runs 13 residues. Germline V gives CDR1 SQVTM, CDR2 ANQGSEA. The CDR3 region is CSVTGTGAYEQYF. CDR3 nucleotides: TGCAGCGTCACCGGGACAGGGGCCTACGAGCAGTACTTC.

The chain is built from TRBV21-1 and TRBJ2-3; TRBD2 is taken as the D call from the table, unchecked against the DNA. TRBV21-1 corresponds to a pseudogene. The CDR3 length is 18 residues. CDR3: CASSKARREFKSTDTQYF. The CDR3 bases are TGTGCCAGCAGCAAAGCGCGAAGGGAGTTTAAAAGCACAGATACGCAGTATTTT.

This clone was recorded a few times. This sample includes further DNA sequences coding for the same CDR3. V gene TRBV7-9 combines with J gene TRBJ2-5; 7 nucleotides agree with TRBD2. Germline V CDR1 and CDR2: SEHNR, FQNEAQ (reference sequence). The CDR3 consists of 13 residues. The V and J ends lost 5 bases and 5 bases, in that order; junction bases with no gene match: 5. CDR3 sequence (DNA): TGTGCCAGCAGCCGGACTAGTGGGGAGACCCAGTACTTC. The encoded protein is CASSRTSGETQYF.